Detailed here is one T cell receptor beta chain. The antigen remains undetermined. V dropped 5 bases and J dropped 4; count of bases not matched to a gene: 5. Per the germline V gene, CDR1 is SGHTA and CDR2 is FQGTGA. The CDR3 extends over 15 amino acids. CD4+ cell separation produced CD45RA+ naive and CD45RA-negative memory subsets. These data are taken from a study of shared clonotypes between healthy human individuals. Study conclusions and caveats: All-four-donor shared clonotypes had higher generation probabilities than non-shared clonotypes did. Across subsets, estimated richness was generally greater for naive than for memory populations.

Here immunoSEQ multiplex PCR was the method, and the copy in TCRdb shows in-frame clones only, minus some. Of 2 million to 3 million clones in the sample, under 95% were seen once. The clonotype originates from a man between 18 and 35 years old in good health. Some clones in this sample may be carry-over from other donors' samples. Sequenced: naive CD4+ T cells from PBMCs. The subset: CD45RA+ positively selected. The chain carries TRBV7-3 and TRBJ2-2; 9 bases align to TRBD2. The CDR3 region is CASSLGLAATGELFF. CDR3 DNA: TGTGCCAGCAGCCTGGGACTAGCAGCCACCGGGGAGCTGTTTTTT.